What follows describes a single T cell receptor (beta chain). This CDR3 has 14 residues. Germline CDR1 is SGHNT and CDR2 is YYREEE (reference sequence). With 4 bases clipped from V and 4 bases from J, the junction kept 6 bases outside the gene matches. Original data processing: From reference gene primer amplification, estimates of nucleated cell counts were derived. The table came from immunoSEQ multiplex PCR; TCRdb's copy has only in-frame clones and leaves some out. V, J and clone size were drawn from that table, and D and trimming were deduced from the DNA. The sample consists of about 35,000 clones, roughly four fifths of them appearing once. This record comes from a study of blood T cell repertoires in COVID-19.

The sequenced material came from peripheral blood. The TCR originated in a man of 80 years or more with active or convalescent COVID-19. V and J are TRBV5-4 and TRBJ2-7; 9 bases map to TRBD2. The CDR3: CASSRVAGEYEQYF. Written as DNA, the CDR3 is TGTGCCAGCAGCCGGGTAGCGGGAGAGTACGAGCAGTACTTC.